This T cell receptor beta chain was captured in a study of T cells in Graves' hyperthyroidism and ophthalmopathy. For the study at large: The blood sample was taken at first diagnosis, before treatment began. Broader study findings: A 13 V-J signature model discriminated ophthalmopathy versus stable hyperthyroidism.

Exclusion criteria comprised uncontrolled infection, other autoimmune disease, pregnancy or lactation. Every diagnosis used clinical symptoms, serum thyroxine and TRAb, thyroid ultrasound and orbital computed tomography. V lost 6 bases, J lost 1 base, and 16 bases lay in between. The CDR3 covers 17 residues. Germline V gene data show CDR1 as SGHTA and CDR2 as FQGTGA. TCR beta CDR3 sequences were amplified from RNA transcripts. A set of HTBI primers served as the primers for a first-round RT-PCR of the TCR CDR3. Each CDR3 protein gets one entry after TCRdb re-called the multiplex PCR reads with MiXCR. Counted here are hundreds of thousands of distinct CDR3 sequences, about 20% occurring once; the ten biggest clones make up 3% to 4%. This clonotype occurred many times. The target antigen is unknown.

The sequencing input was blood. The TCR sequence derives from a woman younger than 35 with Graves' hyperthyroidism. The J gene is TRBJ2-6, the V gene TRBV7-3; possibly TRBD1 or TRBD2 for D (6 bases each). CDR3 nucleotides: TGTGCCAGCAGAGACGGGGGCGCTTGGTCTGGGGCCAACGTCCTGACTTTC. Amino acids: CASRDGGAWSGANVLTF.